This TCR beta chain derives from a study of cytomegalovirus exposure and HLA in healthy donors. This CDR3 is built from 12 residues. The V gene's germline CDR1 is SGHTA and CDR2 FQGNSA. The V gene lost 2 bases and the J gene lost 5 bases, with 6 bases spanning the gap. General study findings and limits: Some V segments could not be told apart, so they were left out, TRBV6-2 and TRBV6-3 among them. A highly shared variant cluster was judged a likely technical artifact. Cytomegalovirus-associated TCR beta chains were listed, numbering 150 to 200.

A note on this clone: Its matching antigen is unknown.

PCR primers comprised 60 Vbeta and 13 Jbeta primers. Assay used: immunoSEQ multiplex PCR; TCRdb lists only in-frame clones, some missing. In all, the sample yields approximately 140,000 clones. Nominally healthy donors provided the samples, though records likely missed some immune exposures. The origin of this receptor is a woman in her thirties or forties in good health and CMV-seronegative. The rearrangement joins TRBV7-2 to TRBJ2-5; no firm D call. The sample consisted of PBMCs. CDR3 sequence (DNA): TGTGCCAGCAGCTTATCTCGGGAGACCCAGTACTTC. Its translation: CASSLSRETQYF.